The T cell receptor beta chain described here comes from a study of OX40 agonist ivuxolimab in advanced cancers. There are 13 residues in the CDR3. V lost 5 bases and J 4 bases, leaving 10 bases between the germline ends. The germline CDR1 and CDR2 sequences are LNHDA and SQIVND (reference sequence). Method: immunoSEQ multiplex PCR; TCRdb's copy keeps in-frame clones and lacks some. The table records about 36,000 clones, around 73% of them present only once. The specimen comprised CD4+ or CD8+ T cells sorted from blood, sampled in a trial of the OX40 agonist ivuxolimab. This chain joins TRBV19 and TRBJ2-3; D unclear. The TCR was taken from an adult with an advanced solid tumor such as melanoma, head and neck, liver or kidney cancer. CDR3 protein: CASSLRLSDTQYF. The CDR3, as DNA: TGTGCCAGTAGTTTAAGGCTTTCAGATACGCAGTATTTT.